The 10 T cell receptor beta chains reported below all come from one sample, sequenced in a study of OX40 agonist ivuxolimab in advanced cancers. This table comes from immunoSEQ multiplex PCR, and its TCRdb copy is limited to in-frame clones, with some not included. The sample lists tens of thousands of clones, more than 65% occurring once. The material was CD4+ or CD8+ T cells sorted from blood, obtained in a trial of the OX40 agonist ivuxolimab. The origin of the receptors is an adult with an advanced solid tumor such as melanoma, head and neck, liver or kidney cancer.

The chain links TRBV9 to TRBJ1-4; TRBD1 is a possible D gene (6 bases). Germline values: CDR1 SGDLS, CDR2 YYNGEE. Trimming removed 4 bases from V and 5 bases from J, with 18 bases in between. The CDR3 consists of 16 residues. CDR3 in amino acids: CASSPIETGKNEKLFF. CDR3 bases: TGTGCCAGCAGCCCTATAGAGACAGGAAAGAATGAAAAACTGTTTTTT.

By share, this clone counts as medium-sized. The V gene is TRBV30, the J gene TRBJ2-7; 12 bases match TRBD2. From germline, CDR1 is GTSNPN and CDR2 SVGIG (reference sequence). This CDR3 spans 14 amino acids. V lost 5 bases, J lost 4 bases, and 6 bases stayed unmatched. The CDR3 nucleotides read TGTGCCTGGTCTGCCGGACTAGCGGGATACGAGCAGTACTTC. It encodes CAWSAGLAGYEQYF. The variable domain in full, completed from reference TRBV30 and TRBJ2-7, reads SQTIHQWPATLVQPVGSPLSLECTVEGTSNPNLYWYRQAAGRGLQLLFYSVGIGQISSEVPQNLSASRPQDRQFILSSKKLLLSDSGFYLCAWSAGLAGYEQYFGPGTRLTVT.

As DNA, the CDR3 is TGTGCCAGCAGCTTTACAGGGGCAGGTGGAAACACCATATATTTT. Residues: CASSFTGAGGNTIYF. The chain combines TRBV28 with TRBJ1-3; 7 nucleotides align to TRBD1. CDR1 MDHEN and CDR2 SYDVKM come from the germline V gene. The CDR3 consists of 15 residues. V shed 6 bases, J shed 3 bases, and the junction held 8 bases outside the gene matches.

CDR3 sequence (DNA): TGTGCCAGCAGCTCCTTAGGGCTCTCTGGAAACACCATATATTTT. Protein product: CASSSLGLSGNTIYF. The V call is TRBV7-3, the J call TRBJ1-3; D ambiguous. V lost 4 bases, J lost 0 bases, and 10 bases lay in between. The germline V gene encodes CDR1 SGHTA and CDR2 FQGTGA. The CDR3 length is 15 residues.

This clone was seen just once. For the CDR3, the DNA is TGTGCCTGGTCCCGCGCCGGGACTAGCGGGAGCTGGGTGGGCAATGAGCAGTTCTTC. Amino acids: CAWSRAGTSGSWVGNEQFF. The V and J genes are TRBV30 and TRBJ2-1; 14 bases agree with TRBD2. Germline V gene sequence: CDR1 GTSNPN, CDR2 SVGIG (reference sequence). This CDR3 region has 19 residues. V shed 5 bases, J shed 6 bases, and the junction held 18 bases outside the gene matches.

The J gene is TRBJ1-1, the V gene TRBV19; D uncertain. The length of the CDR3 is 13 residues. Germline V gene lookup returns CDR1 LNHDA and CDR2 SQIVND (reference sequence). Trimming cost V 7 bases and J 0 bases, with 9 bases left between them. CDR3 region: CASTIGMNTEAFF. The CDR3 bases are TGTGCCAGTACGATCGGGATGAACACTGAAGCTTTCTTT.

V usage is TRBV6-1 and J usage is TRBJ1-1, with a possible D match to TRBD1 (5 bases). The germline V and J ends were trimmed by 3 bases and 11 bases, with 16 bases remaining between them. In germline, CDR1 is MNHNS, CDR2 SASEGT. The CDR3 totals 13 residues. The CDR3, as DNA: TGTGCCAGCAGTGACATCGTTGGGGGTGTCGCTTTCTTT. Amino acid sequence: CASSDIVGGVAFF.

The chain has TRBV27 and TRBJ1-3; D unresolved. Germline loops: CDR1 MNHEY, CDR2 SMNVEV (reference sequence). V was trimmed by 5 bases and J by 5 bases, leaving 13 bases between them. The length of the CDR3 is 14 residues. The CDR3 loop is CASSPRTIRNTIYF. DNA of the CDR3: TGTGCCAGCAGTCCCCGGACCATACGAAACACCATATATTTT.

The sample holds one count of this clone. This rearrangement joins TRBV7-2 to TRBJ2-5; 14 nucleotides align to TRBD2. With 5 bases clipped from V and 5 bases from J, the junction kept 4 bases outside the gene matches. Germline loops: CDR1 SGHTA, CDR2 FQGNSA. The CDR3 length is 15 residues. CDR3: CASSPGLAGEETQYF. The CDR3 nucleotides are TGTGCCAGCAGCCCGGGACTAGCGGGAGAGGAGACCCAGTACTTC.

The chain combines TRBV2 with TRBJ2-3; the D gene is possibly TRBD2 (6 bases). Trimming stripped 8 bases from V and 1 base from J, with 16 bases between. The CDR3 has 15 residues. Germline CDR1 SNHLY, CDR2 FYNNEI. The CDR3 protein is CASGSEASGTDTQYF. The CDR3 coding sequence is TGTGCCAGCGGTTCGGAGGCTAGCGGCACAGATACGCAGTATTTT.